This T cell receptor beta chain was identified in a study of blood T cell repertoires in COVID-19. Measured with immunoSEQ multiplex PCR; TCRdb has only the in-frame clones, and not every one. This sample carries tens of thousands of clones, around 79% of them seen once, and the ten largest clones take roughly 3.2%. CDR1 KGHDR and CDR2 SFDVKD come from the germline V gene. The CDR3 contains 16 residues. With V trimmed by 4 bases and J by 6 bases, 7 bases remained unmatched. The sequence came from a man in his fifties or sixties with acute or convalescent COVID-19. The V gene is TRBV24-1, the J gene TRBJ1-5; TRBD1 matches 11 bases. Sample: peripheral blood. The CDR3 DNA sequence: TGTGCCACCAGTGAACCCGGGACAGGGGGTATTCAGCCCCAGCATTTT. Protein: CATSEPGTGGIQPQHF.